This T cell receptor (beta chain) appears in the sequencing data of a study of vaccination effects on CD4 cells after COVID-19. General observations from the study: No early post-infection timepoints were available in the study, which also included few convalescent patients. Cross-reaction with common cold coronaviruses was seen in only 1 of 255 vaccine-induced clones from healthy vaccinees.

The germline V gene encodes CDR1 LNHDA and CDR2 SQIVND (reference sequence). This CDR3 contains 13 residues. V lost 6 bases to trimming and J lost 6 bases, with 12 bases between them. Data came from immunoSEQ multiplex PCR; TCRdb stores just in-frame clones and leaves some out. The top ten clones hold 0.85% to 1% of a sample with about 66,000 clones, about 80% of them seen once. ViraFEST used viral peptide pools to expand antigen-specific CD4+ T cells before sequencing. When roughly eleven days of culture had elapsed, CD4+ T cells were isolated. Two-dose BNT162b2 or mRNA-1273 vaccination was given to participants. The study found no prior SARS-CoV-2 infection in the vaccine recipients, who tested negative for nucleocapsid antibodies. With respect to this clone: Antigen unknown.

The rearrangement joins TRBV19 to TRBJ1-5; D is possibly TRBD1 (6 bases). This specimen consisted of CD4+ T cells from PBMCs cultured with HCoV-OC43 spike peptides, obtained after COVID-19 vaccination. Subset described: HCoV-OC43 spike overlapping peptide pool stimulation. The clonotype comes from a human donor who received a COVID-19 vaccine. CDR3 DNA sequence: TGTGCCAGTAGGGTCTCAGGGGCTCAGCCCCAGCATTTT. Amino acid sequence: CASRVSGAQPQHF. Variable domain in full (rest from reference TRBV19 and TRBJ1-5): DGGITQSPKYLFRKEGQNVTLSCEQNLNHDAMYWYRQDPGQGLRLIYYSQIVNDFQKGDIAEGYSVSREKKESFPLTVTSAQKNPTAFYLCASRVSGAQPQHFGDGTRLSIL.